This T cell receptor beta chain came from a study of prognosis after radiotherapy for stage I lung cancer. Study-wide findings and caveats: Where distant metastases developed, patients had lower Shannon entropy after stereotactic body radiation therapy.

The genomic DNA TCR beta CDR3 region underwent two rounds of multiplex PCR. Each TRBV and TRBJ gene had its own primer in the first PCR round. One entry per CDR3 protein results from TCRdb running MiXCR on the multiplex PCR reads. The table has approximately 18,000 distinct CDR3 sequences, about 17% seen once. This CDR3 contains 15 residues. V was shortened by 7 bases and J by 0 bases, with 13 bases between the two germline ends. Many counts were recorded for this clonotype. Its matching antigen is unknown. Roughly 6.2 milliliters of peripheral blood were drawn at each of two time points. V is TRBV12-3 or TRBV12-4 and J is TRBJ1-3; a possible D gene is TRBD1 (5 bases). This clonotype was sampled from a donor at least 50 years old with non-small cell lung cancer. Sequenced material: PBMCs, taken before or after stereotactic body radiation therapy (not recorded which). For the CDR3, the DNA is TGTGCCAGCATTGCGACAGCCAGCTCTGGAAACACCATATATTTT. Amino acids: CASIATASSGNTIYF.